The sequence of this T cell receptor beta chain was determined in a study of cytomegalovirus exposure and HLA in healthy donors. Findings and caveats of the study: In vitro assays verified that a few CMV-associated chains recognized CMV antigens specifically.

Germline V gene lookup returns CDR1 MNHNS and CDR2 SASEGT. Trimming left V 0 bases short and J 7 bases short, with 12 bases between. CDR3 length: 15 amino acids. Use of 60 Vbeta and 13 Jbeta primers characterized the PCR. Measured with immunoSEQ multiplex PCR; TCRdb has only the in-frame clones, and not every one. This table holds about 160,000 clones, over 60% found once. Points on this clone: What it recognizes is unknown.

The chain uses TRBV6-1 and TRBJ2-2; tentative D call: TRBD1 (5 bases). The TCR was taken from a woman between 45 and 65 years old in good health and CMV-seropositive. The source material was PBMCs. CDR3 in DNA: TGTGCCAGCAGTGAAGCGAACAGGTTCATCGGGGAGCTGTTTTTT. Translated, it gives CASSEANRFIGELFF.